The text below deals with one TCR beta chain. These data belong to a study of T cell changes during pregnancy in multiple sclerosis. Here immunoSEQ multiplex PCR was the method, and the copy in TCRdb shows in-frame clones only, minus some. Of over 80,000 clones listed, 93% are singletons. The sequence was collected from a female donor in good health, enrolled as a control in a pregnancy study. This specimen consisted of peripheral blood, obtained in the third trimester of pregnancy.

The CDR3 sequence: CASSRYTEAFF. Here the CDR3 DNA reads TGTGCCAGCAGTCGGTACACTGAAGCTTTCTTT. The chain joins TRBV6-5 to TRBJ1-1; D gene ambiguous. V shed 5 bases and J shed 3 bases, with 4 bases lying between them. The CDR3 loop spans 11 amino acids. Germline CDR1 reads MNHEY; CDR2 reads SVGAGI.